This entry features one TCR beta chain sequence. Antigen unknown. The sample originates from a study of cytomegalovirus exposure and HLA in healthy donors. Points from the study as a whole: Researchers reported that a few CMV-associated chains were confirmed in vitro as CMV antigen-specific. One cluster of highly shared sequence variants probably arose as a sequencing artifact. Associated with HLA alleles at 0.05 false discovery rate in a later analysis were over 15,000 TCR beta sequences. Accurate predictions that matched the HLA-A and HLA-B alleles of most subjects were reportedly made from TCR beta sequences.

The CDR3 runs 16 residues. Germline values: CDR1 ENHRY, CDR2 SYGVKD. V shed 2 bases and J 7 bases; nucleotides not matched to a gene: 11. The PCR used 60 Vbeta and 13 Jbeta primers. Method: immunoSEQ multiplex PCR; TCRdb's copy keeps in-frame clones and lacks some. The repertoire table contains around 75,000 clones. Sample: PBMCs. V gene TRBV10-3 combines with J gene TRBJ2-5, with 9 bases aligning to TRBD2. The TCR comes from a woman aged 55-69 years in good health and CMV-seronegative. The CDR3 is CAISELASGTIGTQYF. The CDR3 DNA reads TGTGCCATCAGTGAGCTTGCTAGCGGGACAATCGGGACCCAGTACTTC.